This is a list of T cell receptor beta chains from one sample in a study of T cells in Graves' hyperthyroidism and ophthalmopathy. From the multiplex PCR reads, TCRdb called clonotypes with MiXCR, one entry per CDR3 protein. The sample includes 540,000 or so distinct CDR3 sequences, about half seen only once; the top ten take over 15%. Sequenced sample: peripheral blood or thyroid tissue (not recorded which). Receptors originate from an adult woman with Graves' disease, either hyperthyroidism or ophthalmopathy (not recorded which). Both conserved end residues are part of each CDR3. Fields, in order: clone size, D gene, V gene, J gene, CDR3 DNA, CDR3 protein. A D gene is named only where the DNA matches it firmly. Where a row states a size, it is once, few, many or the class of an expanded clone; other rows omit it.

>many|TRBD1|TRBV24-1|TRBJ2-7
TGTGCCACCAGTGAAACAGGGGCCTCCTGGAACGAGCAGTACTTC
CATSETGASWNEQYF
>-|-|TRBV15|TRBJ1-6
TGTGCCACCAGCAGAGAGGGGGATAATTCACCCCTCCACTTT
CATSREGDNSPLHF
>once|TRBD1|TRBV19|TRBJ1-6
TGTGCCACCGGGACAGCCCTTTATTCACCCCTCCACTTT
CATGTALYSPLHF
>-|TRBD1|TRBV12-3/TRBV12-4|TRBJ2-7
TGTGCCAGCAGGGGGACAGGGCGCGAGCAGTACTTC
CASRGTGREQYF
>-|-|TRBV15|TRBJ1-1
TGTGCCACCAGCAGCTTGGCCGTACAGATGAACACTGAAGCTTTCTTT
CATSSLAVQMNTEAFF
>many|TRBD1|TRBV20-1|TRBJ1-2
TGCAGTGCTATCCGACAGGGCCACTCGATTAACTATCGCTACACCTTC
CSAIRQGHSINYRYTF
>-|TRBD1|TRBV20-1|TRBJ2-6
TGCAGTGCTAGGACAGGGGCGGGGGCCAACGTCCTGACTTTC
CSARTGAGANVLTF
>many|-|TRBV5-4|TRBJ2-5
TGTGCCAGCAGCTTGGAGGTGGTAGCCCGCGGGACCCAGTACTTC
CASSLEVVARGTQYF
>-|-|TRBV9|TRBJ2-6
TGTGCCAGCGACAGTACCGGGGAGCTCCCCTCTGGGGCCAACGTCCTGACTTTC
CASDSTGELPSGANVLTF
>many|-|TRBV20-1|TRBJ2-7
TGCAGTGCTACTTCTGGAGGTCTTTACGAGCAGTACTTC
CSATSGGLYEQYF
>-|-|TRBV24-1|TRBJ2-3
TGTGCCACCAGTGACTTGACCACGGGTACAGATACGCAGTATTTT
CATSDLTTGTDTQYF
>-|TRBD2|TRBV10-3|TRBJ2-5
TGTGCCATCAAGGCGGGAGGGCAAGAGACCCAGTACTTC
CAIKAGGQETQYF
>-|-|TRBV12-3/TRBV12-4|TRBJ2-7
TGTGCCAGCAGAGAGGGGCAGGAGGACCTTGAGCAGTACTTC
CASREGQEDLEQYF
>many|-|TRBV4-1|TRBJ2-7
TGCGCCAGCAGCCCCACAGGGACCCGGAGCTCCTACGAGCAGTACTTC
CASSPTGTRSSYEQYF
>-|-|TRBV19|TRBJ2-3
TGTGCCAGTAGTTATCAGGGGTCCATGCCTAATGCGCAGTATTTT
CASSYQGSMPNAQYF
>-|TRBD1|TRBV10-3|TRBJ1-2
TGTGCCATCGCCAGACAGGGGAGCTATGGCTACACCTTC
CAIARQGSYGYTF
>-|TRBD1|TRBV6-2/TRBV6-3|TRBJ1-6
TGTGCCAGCAGATCGACAGGGAATAATTCACCCCTCCACTTT
CASRSTGNNSPLHF
>-|-|TRBV15|TRBJ2-5
TGTGCCACCAGCAGTTTAGGGGAGACCCAGTACTTC
CATSSLGETQYF
>-|-|TRBV7-9|TRBJ2-7
TGTGCCAGCAGCCGCGAGGACGACTCCTACGAGCAGTACTTC
CASSREDDSYEQYF
>-|-|TRBV7-9|TRBJ2-5
TGTGCCAGCAGTGAATTAAGAGTTGATGAGACCCAGTACTTC
CASSELRVDETQYF
>medium-sized|-|TRBV25-1|TRBJ2-5
TGTGCCAGCAGTGGGGTGGGGTTTCGGGAGACCCAGTACTTC
CASSGVGFRETQYF
>-|-|TRBV19|TRBJ1-5
TGTGCCACGTCTGACGGGCGTCAGCCCCAGCATTTT
CATSDGRQPQHF
>few|TRBD1|TRBV6-1|TRBJ1-5
TGTGCCAGCAGTGAAGCCGGGACAGGCAGTCAGCCCCAGCATTTT
CASSEAGTGSQPQHF
>-|-|TRBV29-1|TRBJ1-1
TGCAGCGTTGGGGGCCCGGGGGCAAGGAACACTGAAGCTTTCTTT
CSVGGPGARNTEAFF
>-|-|TRBV10-3|TRBJ1-2
TGTGCCCGGACGCGCTATGGCTACACCTTC
CARTRYGYTF
>-|-|TRBV24-1|TRBJ1-4
TGTGCCACCAGGGACCAGAATGAAAAACTGTTTTTT
CATRDQNEKLFF
>few|-|TRBV7-2|TRBJ1-5
TGTGCCAGCAGCTTAGGGGGGGTCGGTCAGCCCCAGCATTTT
CASSLGGVGQPQHF
>-|TRBD2|TRBV5-4|TRBJ2-2
TGTGCCAGCAGCGGGAGGGCCCCCACCGGGGAGCTGTTTTTT
CASSGRAPTGELFF
>many|-|TRBV7-9|TRBJ1-2
TGTGCCAGCAGCCTTGGGGGATTGAACTATGGCTACACCTTC
CASSLGGLNYGYTF
>-|-|TRBV7-2|TRBJ1-3
TGTGCCAGCAGCTTCCGGGACGCCACCATATATTTT
CASSFRDATIYF
>-|-|TRBV27|TRBJ2-2
TGTGCCAGCAGTTTATCGATCTCGCTCGGGGAGCTGTTTTTT
CASSLSISLGELFF
>many|TRBD1|TRBV5-1|TRBJ1-4
TGCGCCAGCAGCTCGGACACCGGGACAGGGGTTGAAAAACTGTTTTTT
CASSSDTGTGVEKLFF
>many|TRBD2|TRBV5-6|TRBJ2-7
TGTGCCAGCAGCTCGGTCCTAGCGGGAGTGACGCAGTACTTC
CASSSVLAGVTQYF
>-|-|TRBV7-9|TRBJ1-2
TGTGCCAGCAGTGCAGGGGAGAACTATGGCTACACCTTC
CASSAGENYGYTF
>-|-|TRBV30|TRBJ1-5
TGTGCCTGGAGTCTCAGGGCCAATCAGCCCCAGCATTTT
CAWSLRANQPQHF
>-|-|TRBV7-2|TRBJ2-5
TGTGCCAGCAGCCCCGCCCGGGGGAGAGGTGAGACCCAGTACTTC
CASSPARGRGETQYF
>many|-|TRBV9|TRBJ1-2
TGTGCCAGCAGCGTAACCCCATCGACAGGCAATGGCTACACCTTC
CASSVTPSTGNGYTF
>-|-|TRBV6-1|TRBJ2-7
TGTGCCAGCAGTCCCGACTTCGCCAGGTCCTACGAGCAGTACTTC
CASSPDFARSYEQYF
>-|TRBD2|TRBV27|TRBJ2-7
TGTGCCAGCAGGCTAGCGGGAAACCAAGGGTCCCACGAGCAGTACTTC
CASRLAGNQGSHEQYF
>-|-|TRBV28|TRBJ2-2
TGTGCCAGCAGGATATCGAACACCGGGGAGCTGTTCTTT
CASRISNTGELFF